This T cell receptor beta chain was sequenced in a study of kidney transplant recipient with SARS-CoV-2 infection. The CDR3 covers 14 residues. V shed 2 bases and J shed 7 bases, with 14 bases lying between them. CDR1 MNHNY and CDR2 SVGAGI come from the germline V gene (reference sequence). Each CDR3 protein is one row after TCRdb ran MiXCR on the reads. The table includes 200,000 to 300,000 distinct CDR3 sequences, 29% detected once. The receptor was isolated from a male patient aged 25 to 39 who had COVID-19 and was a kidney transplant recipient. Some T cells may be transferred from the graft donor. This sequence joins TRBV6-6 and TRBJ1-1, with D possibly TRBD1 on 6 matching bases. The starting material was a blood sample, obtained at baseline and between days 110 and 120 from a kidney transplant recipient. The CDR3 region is CASSYDAGAHEAFF. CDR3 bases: TGTGCCAGCAGTTACGACGCGGGGGCCCATGAAGCTTTCTTT.